This TCR beta chain derives from a study of radiation and T cells in renal cell carcinoma. Germline CDR1 and CDR2: SGHRS and YFSETQ. This CDR3 region has 16 residues. J lost 4 bases, V lost 0 bases, and 5 bases had no gene match. Libraries were prepared by immunoSEQ multiplex PCR; TCRdb keeps only in-frame clonotypes and omits some of them. The sample has some 120,000 clones, approximately 75% seen once; the top ten hold 1.9%. As to time point: blood 2 weeks post-SBRT. Sample treatment: 15 Gy SBRT to primary tumor, nephrectomy 4 weeks later. Blood was sampled at baseline, 2 weeks and 4 weeks after SBRT. This renal cell carcinoma was of the clear cell type.

The specimen was blood, collected from a patient whose treatment included radiotherapy and nephrectomy. This clonotype was obtained from an older woman with renal cell carcinoma. The V and J genes are TRBV5-1 and TRBJ1-3; 9 bases fit TRBD1. The CDR3 sequence: CASSLDGTGRGNTIYF. The CDR3, as DNA: TGCGCCAGCAGCTTGGATGGGACAGGGCGGGGAAACACCATATATTTT.